This TCR beta chain is drawn from a study of blood T cell repertoires in COVID-19 (dated by TCRdb to the early 2020s). Describing the broader study: The collaborator samples originated in the United States, Italy and Spain and spanned the acute and convalescent phases of COVID-19. The samples were drawn from the first 160 participants of the ongoing ImmuneRACE study and from 1,200 or so subjects provided by 6 global collaborators. The repertoires were released in a freely available public database meant as a resource for research on the immune response to SARS-CoV-2. HLA class I and class II types, where available, came from metadata supplied by the sample provider rather than from assay-based typing. The prospective study material was composed of cDNA or gDNA derived from T cells, B-cell-depleted T cells, or PBMCs. Sample metadata almost always included a de-identified subject ID, COVID-19 status, age in years and sex. Subjects who had been exposed to COVID-19, were actively infected with it, or had recovered from it provided the deeply sampled blood TCRbeta repertoires that made up the dataset. The study at large found these results: The quantity of clinical and demographic metadata differed by source and by participant and was supplied without curation.

CDR3 length: 13 amino acids, cysteine to phenylalanine. The kept DNA is CDR3 alone, 39 bases in frame from the first base. The germline V gene provides CDR1 SGHTA and CDR2 FQGNSA. The V end loses 3 bases and the J end loses 11 bases, and a stretch of 11 bases separates them. Comment on this clone: Its target antigen remains unknown. The record has no base qualities; no much larger clone is one base away.

Samples from volunteer blood donors who had recovered from COVID-19 were contributed by a second Seattle source. Whole blood was collected in K2EDTA tubes by collaborating institutions according to the institutions' own protocols. For TCRbeta analysis, collaborator samples were shipped as frozen whole blood, as isolated PBMCs, or as DNA extracted from either sample type. TCRbeta CDR3 regions were amplified from genomic DNA using the immunoSEQ Assay, a bias-controlled multiplex PCR. The authors processed their data as follows. The number of nucleated cells in each sample was estimated from the amplification of reference gene primers within the assay. Sequence reads were collapsed and filtered to measure the absolute abundance of every unique TCRbeta CDR3 rearrangement. For each sample, productive Simpson clonality was calculated as the square root of Simpson's diversity index across productive rearrangements. In its TCRdb copy, this immuneACCESS table keeps in-frame sequences only and misses some clones. Where compared with another copy, unresolved V genes explain less than half of these, and the others have no known cause. The DNA gave D and trimming, while V, J and clone size come from that table. The sample profile shows about 200,000 clones; roughly 85% of them were found once. 2.2% of the sample is taken by the ten largest.

The material sequenced was peripheral blood. The sequence derives from a young man who had recovered from COVID-19. The rearrangement combines TRBV7-2 with TRBJ1-6; a tentative D call is TRBD1 (5 bases match). CDR3 region: CASSFDSTTPLHF. The nucleotides read TGTGCCAGCAGCTTCGACAGTACGACACCCCTCCACTTT. With all but the CDR3 taken from the reference TRBV7-2 and TRBJ1-6 genes, the full variable domain is: GAGVSQSPSNKVTEKGKDVELRCDPISGHTALYWYRQSLGQGLEFLIYFQGNSAPDKSGLPSDRFSAERTGGSVSTLTIQRTQQEDSAVYLCASSFDSTTPLHFGNGTRLTVT.